This T cell receptor beta chain is from a study of Ad26.COV2.S vaccination and SARS-CoV-2 variants. This CDR3 has 15 residues. Germline V gives CDR1 ENHRY, CDR2 SYGVKD. Trimming removed 10 bases at V and 0 bases at J, with 15 bases between. Measured with immunoSEQ multiplex PCR; TCRdb has only the in-frame clones, and not every one. The sample shows 43,000 or so clones, about 83% of them seen only once. This rearrangement joins TRBV10-3 to TRBJ2-2; TRBD2 might be the D (6 bases). The receptor was derived from a human donor who had recovered from COVID-19. The starting material was peripheral blood, obtained after recovery from COVID-19. Here the CDR3 reads CATQESGANTGELFF. The CDR3 nucleotides are TGTGCCACCCAGGAATCGGGAGCGAACACCGGGGAGCTGTTTTTT.